These 10 T cell receptor beta chains originate from one sample sequenced in a study of blood T cell repertoires in COVID-19. TCRdb's copy holds only in-frame clones and misses some; the assay was immunoSEQ multiplex PCR. The repertoire holds about 150,000 clones, about 73% seen once, with roughly 1.7% in the top ten. Sequenced material: peripheral blood. The receptors shown here come from an older man with acute or convalescent COVID-19.

The V call is TRBV7-9, the J call TRBJ1-5; D is uncertain. The CDR3 consists of 12 residues. Trimming shortened V by 6 bases and J by 3 bases, and 6 bases separated the two germline ends. Germline V gives CDR1 SEHNR, CDR2 FQNEAQ (reference sequence). The CDR3 region is CASRDNNQPQHF. The CDR3 DNA follows: TGTGCCAGCAGAGACAACAATCAGCCCCAGCATTTT.

The rearrangement links TRBV6-5 to TRBJ2-3; TRBD1 agrees at 8 bases. J gave up 2 bases and V 6 bases, and 7 bases lay outside the gene matches. CDR3 length: 15 amino acids. Per the germline V gene, CDR1 is MNHEY and CDR2 is SVGAGI. The CDR3 region is CASSLTGENTDTQYF. CDR3 DNA: TGTGCCAGCAGCTTGACAGGGGAGAACACAGATACGCAGTATTTT.

This chain uses TRBV27 with TRBJ1-1; 7 nucleotides align to TRBD1. The CDR3 runs to 18 residues. Germline V lookup: CDR1 MNHEY, CDR2 SMNVEV (reference sequence). J gave up 4 bases and V 2 bases, and 16 bases lay outside the gene matches. The CDR3 DNA is TGTGCCAGCAGTTTAAGAGGAGGGGGCGCGACGTGGGTCACTGAAGCTTTCTTT. Translating gives CASSLRGGGATWVTEAFF.

This clone was detected once. J is TRBJ2-5 and V is TRBV10-2; TRBD1 agrees at 9 bases. The length of the CDR3 is 14 residues. The V gene's germline CDR1 is WSHSY and CDR2 SAAADI. With 6 bases clipped from V and 0 bases from J, the junction kept 2 bases outside the gene matches. The CDR3 protein is CASRTGGYQETQYF. CDR3 coding DNA: TGCGCCAGCAGGACAGGGGGGTACCAAGAGACCCAGTACTTC.

V gene TRBV9 combines with J gene TRBJ1-5; a possible D gene is TRBD1 (6 bases). The germline gives CDR1 SGDLS, CDR2 YYNGEE. Trimming took 3 bases from V and 7 from J, leaving 17 bases between them. This CDR3 is built from 15 residues. The CDR3 sequence is CASSATGSLNQPQHF. The DNA of the CDR3 is TGTGCCAGCAGCGCTACAGGGTCCCTTAACCAGCCCCAGCATTTT.

The chain uses TRBV10-3 and TRBJ2-2, with 11 bases that match TRBD2. Trimming at V came to 4 bases and at J to 2 bases, leaving 3 bases not matched to a gene. The CDR3 totals 16 residues. Germline V CDR1 and CDR2: ENHRY, SYGVKD. Here the CDR3 reads CAISGSGGGNTGELFF. The CDR3 nucleotides read TGTGCCATCAGTGGTAGCGGGGGGGGTAACACCGGGGAGCTGTTTTTT.

This clone occurred once. The chain links TRBV4-3 to TRBJ1-4; the match to TRBD1 covers 11 bases. Germline-derived CDR1 and CDR2 are LGHNA and YSLEER. Trimming at V came to 1 base and at J to 8 bases, leaving 3 bases not matched to a gene. The length of the CDR3 is 15 residues. The CDR3 is CASSQVDRGREKLFF. In nucleotides, the CDR3 is TGCGCCAGCAGCCAAGTGGACAGGGGGCGAGAAAAACTGTTTTTT.

The rearrangement joins TRBV7-6 to TRBJ1-1; 7 nucleotides agree with TRBD1. Losses at the gene ends were 5 bases for V and 2 bases for J; bases not matched to a gene: 5. The CDR3 is 14 amino acids. The V gene's germline CDR1 is SGHVS and CDR2 FNYEAQ. CDR3 amino acids: CASSRGLFNTEAFF. The CDR3 DNA sequence: TGTGCCAGCAGCAGGGGGCTTTTCAACACTGAAGCTTTCTTT.

V is TRBV27 and J is TRBJ1-5; D is unclear. Deletions cut 2 bases from V and 5 bases from J, with 7 bases between. The germline gives CDR1 MNHEY, CDR2 SMNVEV (reference sequence). The CDR3 totals 13 residues. The CDR3 region is CASSLDGYQPQHF. In DNA, the CDR3 is TGTGCCAGCAGTTTAGATGGCTATCAGCCCCAGCATTTT.

The chain carries TRBV28 and TRBJ1-5, with TRBD1 matching over 8 bases. Losses at the gene ends were 0 bases for V and 4 bases for J; bases not matched to a gene: 8. Germline assignment: CDR1 MDHEN and CDR2 SYDVKM. The CDR3 extends over 17 amino acids. The CDR3: CASSLWSGQGGNQPQHF. Written as DNA, the CDR3 is TGTGCCAGCAGTTTATGGAGCGGACAGGGAGGGAATCAGCCCCAGCATTTT.